This T cell receptor beta chain came from a study of technical replicates of blood from a handful of donors. The CDR3 covers 14 residues. Deletions cut 4 bases from V and 7 bases from J, with 18 bases between. Germline CDR1 SGHDT, CDR2 YYEEEE. Assay used: immunoSEQ multiplex PCR; TCRdb lists only in-frame clones, some missing. The data show roughly 60,000 clones, 87% seen once. The sequence derives from a human donor in good health. Some clones in this sample may be carry-over from other donors' samples. The sequencing input was PBMCs. This chain connects TRBV5-6 to TRBJ2-7; maybe TRBD1 (6 bases). The CDR3 loop is CASSREQGLGEQYF. CDR3 sequence (DNA): TGTGCCAGCAGCCGCGAACAGGGTCTGGGGGAGCAGTACTTC.